The 17 T cell receptor beta chains in this list originate from one sample, sequenced in a study of T cell responses to AZD1222 COVID-19 vaccine (dated by TCRdb to 2020 to 2023). This specimen's time point label, per the study, means: about 28 days (+/-7) after the second vaccine dose. Library generation was performed with the immunoSEQ multiplex PCR assay. TCRdb re-hosts the immuneACCESS table, in-frame sequences only. Its copies lack some clones; in the studies checked, an unresolved V gene accounts for under half of them, and the cause for the rest is not known. The sample yields roughly 100,000 clones; roughly nine tenths were counted once. The top ten constitute 35% to 45% of the sample. The source material was peripheral blood, sampled 28 days after the second AZD1222 dose. The source is an adult who received the AZD1222 COVID-19 vaccine.

This sequence joins TRBV28 and TRBJ2-7; D could derive from TRBD1 or TRBD2 (5 bases each). CDR1 is MDHEN, CDR2 SYDVKM, per germline. CDR3 length: 13 amino acids. Trimming shortened V by 3 bases and J by 3 bases, and 9 bases separated the two germline ends. CDR3 nucleotides: TGTGCCAGCAGTTTGGGGACGGGCTACGAGCAGTACTTC. Its protein is CASSLGTGYEQYF.

The rearrangement links TRBV30 to TRBJ1-5; 7 bases are a match to TRBD1. Per the germline V gene, CDR1 is GTSNPN and CDR2 is SVGIG (reference sequence). The CDR3 has 16 amino acids. After removal of 0 bases from V and 2 bases from J, the junction contained 7 bases not matched to a gene. CDR3 sequence: CAWSVTIGQGNQPQHF. In nucleotides, the CDR3 is TGTGCCTGGAGTGTAACTATCGGACAGGGCAATCAGCCCCAGCATTTT.

J is TRBJ2-3 and V is TRBV11-1; D is possibly TRBD1 (5 bases). Between the trimmed V and J ends, which lost 5 bases and 2 bases, there was a span of 11 bases. Germline CDR1 SGHAT, CDR2 FQDESV (reference sequence). CDR3 length: 14 amino acids. CDR3 sequence: CASSLRTITDTQYF. The CDR3 nucleotides read TGTGCCAGCAGCCTCAGGACAATCACAGATACGCAGTATTTT.

This clone came up once. The V call is TRBV7-8, the J call TRBJ2-1; D is uncertain. Trimming removed 2 bases at V and 7 bases at J, with 3 bases between. CDR1 and CDR2 from the germline V gene are SGHVS and FQNEAQ. The CDR3 length is 11 residues. The CDR3 nucleotides read TGTGCCAGCAGCTTAATAAATGAGCAGTTCTTC. It encodes CASSLINEQFF.

The chain uses TRBV5-6 and TRBJ2-5; D tentatively reads TRBD1 or TRBD2 (5 bases each). This CDR3 has 13 amino acids. CDR1 SGHDT and CDR2 YYEEEE come from the germline V gene. Trimming took off 7 bases at V and 7 bases at J, with 17 bases between the two ends. CDR3: CASALGVEGTQYF. As DNA, the CDR3 is TGTGCCAGCGCCCTGGGGGTTGAGGGGACCCAGTACTTC.

The chain links TRBV5-1 to TRBJ1-2, with 8 nucleotides matching TRBD1. In germline, CDR1 is SGHRS, CDR2 YFSETQ. V lost 7 bases, J lost 0 bases, and 5 bases stayed unmatched. There are 14 residues in the CDR3. The CDR3 is CASGQGAANYGYTF. The CDR3 DNA is TGCGCCAGCGGACAGGGCGCAGCTAACTATGGCTACACCTTC.

The J gene is TRBJ1-5, the V gene TRBV6-2 or TRBV6-3; D gene uncertain. Per germline, CDR1 MNHEY and CDR2 SVGEGT. V was clipped by 2 bases and J by 4 bases, with 6 bases between them. The CDR3 is made up of 13 amino acids. The CDR3 nucleotides are TGTGCCAGCAGTTACGACGGGAATCAGCCCCAGCATTTT. This translates into CASSYDGNQPQHF.

The rearrangement links TRBV19 to TRBJ1-2; D unresolved. Germline CDR1 LNHDA, CDR2 SQIVND (reference sequence). The CDR3 has 13 residues. With 2 bases removed from V and 6 bases from J, the gap between germline ends came to 10 bases. The CDR3 nucleotides read TGTGCCAGTAGTATACGAGGGAGGGATGGCTACACCTTC. It codes for CASSIRGRDGYTF.

This clone was found once. This rearrangement joins TRBV28 to TRBJ2-7, with D possibly being TRBD1 (7 bases). Trimming cost V 6 bases and J 3 bases, with 18 bases left between them. The germline gives CDR1 MDHEN, CDR2 SYDVKM. The CDR3 is 15 amino acids. In DNA form, the CDR3 reads TGTGCCAGCAGCAACGGGGGACAGCTTTTCTACGAGCAGTACTTC. It specifies CASSNGGQLFYEQYF.

V is TRBV4-3 and J is TRBJ1-1, with D possibly being TRBD1 (5 bases). Trimming pared 2 bases from V and 4 bases from J, leaving 14 bases between. Germline V gene lookup returns CDR1 LGHNA and CDR2 YSLEER. The CDR3 loop spans 15 amino acids. CDR3 nucleotide sequence: TGCGCCAGCAGCCAAAGCGGACTCAGGGCCACTGAAGCTTTCTTT. This encodes CASSQSGLRATEAFF.

The CDR3 protein is CSVGETQYF. DNA of the CDR3: TGCAGCGTTGGCGAGACCCAGTACTTC. The chain combines TRBV29-1 with TRBJ2-5; D not resolved. CDR3 size: 9 residues. Germline CDR1 is SQVTM and CDR2 is ANQGSEA. The ends were cut back, 4 bases at V and 5 bases at J, with 2 bases in the middle.

The V call is TRBV18, the J call TRBJ2-1; 14 nucleotides line up with TRBD2. CDR1 is KGHSH and CDR2 is LQKENI in the germline V gene. The CDR3 is made up of 16 amino acids. Trimming took 5 bases from V and 7 from J; bases not matched to a gene: 7. CDR3 residues: CASSSRLAGGPNEQFF. The DNA for the CDR3 is TGTGCCAGCTCATCTCGACTAGCGGGAGGGCCGAATGAGCAGTTCTTC. Combining the CDR3 with reference TRBV18 and TRBJ2-1 gives the whole variable domain NAGVMQNPRHLVRRRGQEARLRCSPMKGHSHVYWYRQLPEEGLKFMVYLQKENIIDESGMPKERFSAEFPKEGPSILRIQQVVRGDSAAYFCASSSRLAGGPNEQFFGPGTRLTVL.

The rearrangement links TRBV6-2 or TRBV6-3 to TRBJ1-1; possibly TRBD1 for D (6 bases). Germline V gene lookup returns CDR1 MNHEY and CDR2 SVGEGT. The CDR3 has 15 residues. Deletions cut 0 bases from V and 4 bases from J, with 12 bases between. CDR3 nucleotide sequence: TGTGCCAGCAGTTACTCAAGAGTAGGGGGCACTGAAGCTTTCTTT. Amino acids: CASSYSRVGGTEAFF.

This chain uses TRBV28 with TRBJ2-2; possibly TRBD1 or TRBD2 for D (5 bases each). Germline lookup yields CDR1 MDHEN and CDR2 SYDVKM. Trimming removed 7 bases at V and 4 bases at J, with 13 bases between. The CDR3 is 14 amino acids. The CDR3: CASKGSPGTGELFF. Written as DNA, the CDR3 is TGTGCCAGCAAGGGGAGTCCGGGCACCGGGGAGCTGTTTTTT.

The chain joins TRBV12-3 or TRBV12-4 to TRBJ2-2, with 9 bases matching TRBD2. CDR3 length: 13 amino acids. Trimming took 8 bases from V and 5 from J; bases not matched to a gene: 3. CDR3 residues: CASLSGGTGELFF. The DNA of the CDR3 is TGTGCCAGCTTAAGCGGGGGGACCGGGGAGCTGTTTTTT.

The V and J genes are TRBV11-2 and TRBJ1-5; 8 bases are shared with TRBD1. The CDR3 totals 14 residues. Germline V gene lookup returns CDR1 SGHAT and CDR2 FQNNGV. V was pared by 1 base and J by 5 bases, with 1 base of the junction left unmatched. The chain's CDR3 is CASSLGRGHQPQHF. The CDR3 DNA reads as TGTGCCAGCAGCTTAGGCAGGGGGCATCAGCCCCAGCATTTT.

CDR3 loop: CASSRGSYANTEAFF. The CDR3 DNA is TGCGCCAGCAGCCGAGGGTCTTATGCGAACACTGAAGCTTTCTTT. The chain joins TRBV5-1 to TRBJ1-1; D gene ambiguous. CDR3 size: 15 residues. Trimming took 4 bases from V and 1 from J, leaving 14 bases between them. Germline V lookup: CDR1 SGHRS, CDR2 YFSETQ.